Shown below are 32 T cell receptor beta chains from a single sample sequenced in a study of cytomegalovirus exposure and HLA in healthy donors. Vbeta (60) and Jbeta (13) primers were used in the PCR. Generated by immunoSEQ multiplex PCR, the TCRdb table keeps only in-frame clones and is missing some. The sample includes 90,000 to 130,000 clones, over 60% of them seen just once. Sequencing was carried out using PBMCs. These receptor sequences come from a woman aged 55 to 70 in good health and CMV-seropositive.

CDR3 coding DNA: TGTGCCAGCTCACCATCCGGCGGAAAAAACTATGGCTACACCTTC. It codes for CASSPSGGKNYGYTF. The chain uses TRBV18 and TRBJ1-2; no reliable D call. The V end lost 2 bases, the J end lost 2 bases, and 12 bases lay between the germline ends. Germline V gene data show CDR1 as KGHSH and CDR2 as LQKENI. The CDR3 has 15 amino acids.

The chain combines TRBV16 with TRBJ1-6, with D possibly matching TRBD1 (5 bases). V was pared by 5 bases and J by 3 bases, with 17 bases between. CDR3 length equals 17 residues. Germline CDR1 and CDR2: KGHSY and FQNENV. CDR3 sequence: CASSASGTDYYNSPLHF. In DNA form, the CDR3 reads TGTGCCAGCAGCGCTTCCGGGACGGACTACTATAATTCACCCCTCCACTTT.

This clone was picked up a small number of times. The chain joins TRBV5-6 to TRBJ1-1, with D hard to call. The CDR3 has 16 residues. Germline CDR1 and CDR2: SGHDT and YYEEEE. Trimming removed 1 base from V and 1 base from J, with 14 bases in between. CDR3 in DNA: TGTGCCAGCAGCTTGATGTCCGGGCGGGGGAACACTGAAGCTTTCTTT. Translation: CASSLMSGRGNTEAFF.

This chain uses TRBV19 with TRBJ2-3; possibly TRBD2 for D (5 bases). CDR3 length equals 15 residues. V lost 1 base and J 4 bases, leaving 12 bases between the germline ends. Germline assignment: CDR1 LNHDA and CDR2 SQIVND (reference sequence). CDR3 sequence reads: CASSIGGSPSDTQYF. The CDR3 nucleotides are TGTGCCAGTAGTATAGGAGGGAGCCCCTCAGATACGCAGTATTTT.

The chain employs TRBV30 and TRBJ2-7; 8 bases agree with TRBD1. The CDR3 has 13 amino acids. V gave up 1 base and J gave up 3 bases; unmatched junction bases: 2. CDR1 and CDR2 (germline): GTSNPN, SVGIG (reference sequence). Here the CDR3 DNA reads TGTGCCTGGAGTGGACAGGGGTTCTACGAGCAGTACTTC. As protein: CAWSGQGFYEQYF.

The V call is TRBV18, the J call TRBJ2-7; 7 bases line up with TRBD1. CDR3 length equals 13 residues. V trimming: 2 bases; J trimming: 5 bases; junction bases outside the gene matches: 3. Germline CDR1 reads KGHSH; CDR2 reads LQKENI. This CDR3 reads CASSPDRAHEQYF. DNA of the CDR3: TGTGCCAGCTCACCAGACAGGGCACACGAGCAGTACTTC.

The chain couples TRBV27 to TRBJ2-3; D might be TRBD1 (6 bases). The CDR3 totals 14 residues. Germline V CDR1 and CDR2: MNHEY, SMNVEV (reference sequence). Trimming removed 11 bases at V and 5 bases at J, with 20 bases between. The CDR3 DNA reads TGTGCCTCTCAACTGGACAGAAATAGAGATACGCAGTATTTT. It yields the protein CASQLDRNRDTQYF.

A few counts support this clone. The junction shows a germline mismatch at one end, possibly a read error. The J gene is TRBJ1-1, the V gene TRBV7-9; a possible D gene is TRBD1 (5 bases). Germline loops: CDR1 SEHNR, CDR2 FQNEAQ (reference sequence). CDR3 length: 14 residues. In DNA form, the CDR3 reads TGTTCCAGCAGCTTAAAGGGGATCGGCACTGAAGCTTTCTTT. Translating gives CSSSLKGIGTEAFF.

The J gene is TRBJ2-3, the V gene TRBV7-2; 9 positions agree with TRBD1. The CDR3 is made up of 18 amino acids. The V and J ends lost 1 base and 0 bases, in that order; junction bases with no gene match: 8. CDR1 and CDR2 from the germline V gene are SGHTA and FQGNSA. CDR3 nucleotide sequence: TGTGCCAGCAGCTTAGGGGCTCCAGGGACAGGGAGCACAGATACGCAGTATTTT. Its translation: CASSLGAPGTGSTDTQYF.

The V call is TRBV29-1, the J call TRBJ1-1; possible D gene TRBD1, 5 bases. Germline CDR1 reads SQVTM; CDR2 reads ANQGSEA. The CDR3 runs 15 residues. Between the trimmed V and J ends, which lost 4 bases and 3 bases, there was a span of 18 bases. CDR3 region: CSVGGPGREDTEAFF. The CDR3 DNA sequence: TGCAGCGTTGGGGGACCGGGGAGGGAGGACACTGAAGCTTTCTTT.

The chain combines TRBV5-4 with TRBJ2-2, with 9 bases that match TRBD2. The CDR3 covers 16 residues. J gave up 2 bases and V 0 bases, and 2 bases lay outside the gene matches. The germline V gene encodes CDR1 SGHNT and CDR2 YYREEE (reference sequence). CDR3: CASSLGLAVNTGELFF. The DNA for the CDR3 is TGTGCCAGCAGCTTGGGACTAGCGGTTAACACCGGGGAGCTGTTTTTT.

The chain's CDR3 is CASSQVVEVRNEKLFF. In DNA, the CDR3 is TGCGCCAGCAGCCAAGTAGTGGAGGTCAGAAATGAAAAACTGTTTTTT. The rearrangement uses TRBV4-1 and TRBJ1-4; D gene ambiguous. In germline, CDR1 is MGHRA, CDR2 YSYEKL. The CDR3 is made up of 16 amino acids. V dropped 1 base and J dropped 5 bases, with 14 bases sitting between them.

The CDR3 spells CASSSSGTGNYEQYF. CDR3 bases: TGTGCCAGTAGTTCGTCCGGGACTGGAAACTACGAGCAGTACTTC. The chain uses TRBV19 and TRBJ2-7; a possible D gene is TRBD2 (6 bases). V was cut by 5 bases and J by 3 bases, with 17 bases left in between. This CDR3 has 15 residues. Germline lookup yields CDR1 LNHDA and CDR2 SQIVND (reference sequence). Filled out from reference TRBV19 and TRBJ2-7, the complete variable domain reads DGGITQSPKYLFRKEGQNVTLSCEQNLNHDAMYWYRQDPGQGLRLIYYSQIVNDFQKGDIAEGYSVSREKKESFPLTVTSAQKNPTAFYLCASSSSGTGNYEQYFGPGTRLTVT.

This clone was observed a handful of times. The chain couples TRBV25-1 to TRBJ2-3; D remains ambiguous. The CDR3 contains 13 residues. Germline values: CDR1 MGHDK, CDR2 SYGVNS. Between the trimmed V and J ends, which lost 1 base and 5 bases, there was a span of 7 bases. The CDR3 protein is CASSEFTGDTQYF. CDR3 DNA sequence: TGTGCCAGCAGTGAATTCACCGGAGATACGCAGTATTTT.

The chain uses TRBV9 and TRBJ2-1; 8 bases match TRBD2. The junction had 3 bases not matched to a gene; V was cut back by 0 bases and J by 1 base. CDR1 and CDR2 (germline): SGDLS, YYNGEE. The CDR3 has 16 residues. Here the CDR3 reads CASSVVGTRSYNEQFF. The CDR3 DNA follows: TGTGCCAGCAGCGTAGTCGGGACTAGGTCCTACAATGAGCAGTTCTTC. Together with reference TRBV9 and TRBJ2-1, the CDR3 gives the full variable domain: DSGVTQTPKHLITATGQRVTLRCSPRSGDLSVYWYQQSLDQGLQFLIQYYNGEERAKGNILERFSAQQFPDLHSELNLSSLELGDSALYFCASSVVGTRSYNEQFFGPGTRLTVL.

The chain is built from TRBV5-1 and TRBJ1-3; D is unresolved. V lost 0 bases, J lost 0 bases, and 10 bases lay in between. The CDR3 has 16 amino acids. Per germline, CDR1 SGHRS and CDR2 YFSETQ. CDR3 sequence reads: CASSLGFGSSGNTIYF. The CDR3 DNA sequence: TGCGCCAGCAGCTTGGGTTTCGGTAGCTCTGGAAACACCATATATTTT.

The chain uses TRBV5-4 and TRBJ2-3; maybe TRBD2 (6 bases). The length of the CDR3 is 16 residues. V was pared by 4 bases and J by 2 bases, with 17 bases between. Germline V gene sequence: CDR1 SGHNT, CDR2 YYREEE (reference sequence). The CDR3 sequence: CASSRLASTTTDTQYF. The CDR3 DNA is TGTGCCAGCAGCCGCCTAGCGTCTACCACCACAGATACGCAGTATTTT.

The chain carries TRBV5-1 and TRBJ2-7; 13 bases match TRBD2. CDR1 is SGHRS, CDR2 YFSETQ, per germline. The CDR3 loop spans 15 amino acids. Germline trimming cut 0 bases from V and 3 bases from J; bases unmatched to any gene: 0. CDR3 DNA: TGCGCCAGCAGCTTGGGGACTAGCGGGAGCTACGAGCAGTACTTC. Amino acid sequence: CASSLGTSGSYEQYF. Supplemented by reference TRBV5-1 and TRBJ2-7, the full variable domain reads KAGVTQTPRYLIKTRGQQVTLSCSPISGHRSVSWYQQTPGQGLQFLFEYFSETQRNKGNFPGRFSGRQFSNSRSEMNVSTLELGDSALYLCASSLGTSGSYEQYFGPGTRLTVT.

The chain is built from TRBV5-4 and TRBJ2-5; D might be TRBD1 (7 bases). With the DNA end fitting TRBJ2-7 better, the J assignment may be wrong. This CDR3 comprises 15 residues. The germline V gene encodes CDR1 SGHNT and CDR2 YYREEE (reference sequence). The CDR3 reads CASSLGRGASYEQYF. The CDR3 DNA is TGTGCCAGCAGCTTGGGCAGGGGGGCGTCCTACGAGCAGTACTTC.

The chain combines TRBV6-5 with TRBJ1-2; D is unresolved. The CDR3 runs 13 residues. Per the germline V gene, CDR1 is MNHEY and CDR2 is SVGAGI. V lost 2 bases and J lost 0, with 4 bases in between. In nucleotides, the CDR3 is TGTGCCAGCAGTTACACAACTAACTATGGCTACACCTTC. The encoded protein is CASSYTTNYGYTF.

The chain links TRBV5-1 to TRBJ2-1; 9 nucleotides align to TRBD1. J was trimmed by 8 bases and V by 4 bases; bases with no gene match: 16. CDR3 length: 17 residues. Per the germline V gene, CDR1 is SGHRS and CDR2 is YFSETQ. The CDR3 loop reads CASSQLTPGTGLDEQFF. In DNA form, the CDR3 reads TGCGCCAGCAGCCAACTAACACCCGGGACAGGGCTGGATGAGCAGTTCTTC.

The rearrangement joins TRBV5-1 to TRBJ2-5, with no clear D. The V gene lost 4 bases and the J gene lost 5 bases, with 9 bases spanning the gap. The CDR3 contains 12 residues. Germline values: CDR1 SGHRS, CDR2 YFSETQ. The CDR3 spells CASSPRRETQYF. DNA of the CDR3: TGCGCCAGCAGCCCGCGCAGGGAGACCCAGTACTTC.

The rearrangement links TRBV19 to TRBJ2-4; 10 positions agree with TRBD1. The germline gives CDR1 LNHDA, CDR2 SQIVND (reference sequence). Germline trimming cut 7 bases from V and 1 base from J; bases unmatched to any gene: 4. This CDR3 comprises 15 residues. Here the CDR3 DNA reads TGTGCCAGTACCACGGGACAGGGGGCCAAAAACATTCAGTACTTC. This gives the protein CASTTGQGAKNIQYF.

The chain is built from TRBV5-1 and TRBJ2-5; tentatively, D is TRBD2 (6 bases). Germline V gives CDR1 SGHRS, CDR2 YFSETQ. This CDR3 is built from 15 residues. The ends were cut back, 3 bases at V and 11 bases at J, with 23 bases in the middle. CDR3 nucleotides: TGCGCCAGCAGCTCCACGGGAGCTGATCTTAGGCAGCAGTACTTC. It is translated as CASSSTGADLRQQYF.

This clone was counted only a few times. This chain connects TRBV5-1 to TRBJ1-1; 12 bases fit TRBD1. There are 16 residues in the CDR3. V was clipped by 4 bases and J by 1 base; unmatched bases: 5. From germline, CDR1 is SGHRS and CDR2 YFSETQ. The chain's CDR3 is CASSGMGQGANTEAFF. CDR3 DNA sequence: TGCGCCAGCAGCGGAATGGGACAGGGGGCGAACACTGAAGCTTTCTTT.

This clone has only one observation. The V call is TRBV14, the J call TRBJ2-2; 14 nucleotides align to TRBD2. The CDR3 length is 18 residues. Germline CDR1 reads SGHDN; CDR2 reads FVKESK. V gave up 3 bases and J gave up 6 bases; unmatched junction bases: 9. The CDR3 DNA follows: TGTGCCAGCAGCCATCCTCCCGGGACTAGCGGGAGTGCCGGGGAGCTGTTTTTT. Protein: CASSHPPGTSGSAGELFF. Full variable domain (rest looked up from reference TRBV14 and TRBJ2-2): EAGVTQFPSHSVIEKGQTVTLRCDPISGHDNLYWYRRVMGKEIKFLLHFVKESKQDESGMPNNRFLAERTGGTYSTLKVQPAELEDSGVYFCASSHPPGTSGSAGELFFGEGSRLTVL.

This clone was seen a single time. The chain has TRBV5-1 and TRBJ1-3; TRBD1 matches at 11 bases. The V gene end was trimmed by 3 bases and the J gene end by 6 bases; junction bases not matched to a gene: 8. From germline, CDR1 is SGHRS and CDR2 YFSETQ. CDR3 length: 16 residues. CDR3 amino acids: CASSYRTGGGENTIYF. CDR3 nucleotide sequence: TGCGCCAGCAGCTACAGGACAGGGGGCGGCGAAAACACCATATATTTT.

This clone was counted only a few times. V is TRBV6-5 and J is TRBJ2-7, with TRBD2 matching 10 bases. The CDR3 is made up of 16 amino acids. Germline CDR1 MNHEY, CDR2 SVGAGI. Trimming took 0 bases from V and 3 from J; bases not matched to a gene: 5. The CDR3 spells CASSYSVSSGSYEQYF. CDR3 nucleotide sequence: TGTGCCAGCAGTTACTCAGTTTCTAGCGGGAGCTACGAGCAGTACTTC.

The J gene is TRBJ2-7, the V gene TRBV6-1; no firm D call. This CDR3 is 12 amino acids long. Trimming removed 3 bases from V and 0 bases from J, with 3 bases in between. Germline CDR1 MNHNS, CDR2 SASEGT. CDR3 DNA: TGTGCCAGCAGTGAGAGCTCCTACGAGCAGTACTTC. Its translation: CASSESSYEQYF.

In DNA form, the CDR3 reads TGTGCCAGCAGTGAATTTGAGGGACTAGCGGGAGACTACGAGCAGTACTTC. As protein: CASSEFEGLAGDYEQYF. J is TRBJ2-7 and V is TRBV6-1, with 14 bases that match TRBD2. CDR3 length equals 17 residues. Germline lookup yields CDR1 MNHNS and CDR2 SASEGT. V trimming: 2 bases; J trimming: 3 bases; junction bases outside the gene matches: 6.

This clone has a single count. The CDR3 DNA reads as TGTGCCAGCAGCCAGAAAGAGACCCAGTACTTC. Translated: CASSQKETQYF. The genes are TRBV2 and TRBJ2-5; D is unclear. Germline assignment: CDR1 SNHLY and CDR2 FYNNEI. The germline V and J ends were trimmed by 6 bases and 3 bases, with 5 bases remaining between them. This CDR3 comprises 11 residues.

The chain combines TRBV18 with TRBJ2-7, with 9 bases matching TRBD1. J lost 5 bases, V lost 4 bases, and 12 bases had no gene match. The CDR3 spans 16 residues. The germline CDR1 and CDR2 sequences are KGHSH and LQKENI. CDR3 DNA sequence: TGTGCCAGCTCACAACTGACCGGACAGGGGAAGAACGAGCAGTACTTC. Encoded protein: CASSQLTGQGKNEQYF.